A selection of T cell receptor beta chains follows, all from one sample in a study of T-cell memory formation after mild COVID-19. MiXCR, run by TCRdb on the 5' RACE reads, gives a single entry per CDR3 protein. This table has around 200,000 distinct CDR3 sequences, around 8.8% appearing once. The sequencing sample was made of PBMCs or a T cell subset sorted from them (not recorded which). All receptors derive from a young man who had mild COVID-19 (a few samples of this study predate the infection). Cell type and time point are not known. CDR3s include the opening cysteine and the closing phenylalanine or tryptophan. D genes are given only for firm matches. Only some rows state a clone size, as once, few, many or a class for expanded clones.

13	TRBV24-1	-	TRBJ1-1	few	TGTGCCACCAGTGATGTCGGACGGGAAGAAGCTTTCTTT	CATSDVGREEAFF
16	TRBV12-3/TRBV12-4	TRBD1	TRBJ2-7	-	TGTGCCAGCAGACCGGCCGGGACAGGAACTAATCACGAGCAGTACTTC	CASRPAGTGTNHEQYF
12	TRBV18	-	TRBJ2-7	few	TGTGCCAGCTCCCAGGGAAGGGCGGAGCAGTACTTC	CASSQGRAEQYF
14	TRBV12-3/TRBV12-4	-	TRBJ1-3	-	TGTGCCAGCAGGGGGACCTCTACTGGAAACACCATATATTTT	CASRGTSTGNTIYF
15	TRBV19	TRBD2	TRBJ2-1	-	TGTGCCAGTAGTCAATGGGGGGGTACTCCTACTGAGCAGTTCTTC	CASSQWGGTPTEQFF
15	TRBV5-1	-	TRBJ1-6	many	TGCGCCAGCAGCTGGAGTGGGGAGGCGGCCTCACCCCTCCACTTT	CASSWSGEAASPLHF
13	TRBV27	-	TRBJ1-1	-	TGTGCCAGCAGTTTCGGGTCTAACACTGAAGCTTTCTTT	CASSFGSNTEAFF
15	TRBV7-6	TRBD1	TRBJ1-1	-	TGTGCCAGCAGCTTAGTAGGGGGCCAGGGTACTGAAGCTTTCTTT	CASSLVGGQGTEAFF
13	TRBV6-6	-	TRBJ2-1	-	TGTGCCAGCAGTTATGGAAGAGGCAATGAGCAGTTCTTC	CASSYGRGNEQFF
19	TRBV5-1	TRBD1	TRBJ2-3	many	TGCGCCAGCAGCTTGGCCGGATTTTCCGGGACAGGCGTCACAGATACGCAGTATTTT	CASSLAGFSGTGVTDTQYF
16	TRBV15	TRBD2	TRBJ2-3	-	TGTGCCACCAGCAGCGTGCGGGGGGCCGTGAGAGATACGCAGTATTTT	CATSSVRGAVRDTQYF
14	TRBV5-1	-	TRBJ2-7	many	TGCGCCAGCAGCTTGGCGGGGACCGGTCTCGAGCAGTACTTC	CASSLAGTGLEQYF
15	TRBV2	-	TRBJ2-1	many	TGTGCCAGCAGGTTAAGGGGGGGCCCCTACAATGAGCAGTTCTTC	CASRLRGGPYNEQFF
14	TRBV2	TRBD1	TRBJ1-4	many	TGTGCCACCGGAGGGACAGATAAAAATGAAAAACTGTTTTTT	CATGGTDKNEKLFF
14	TRBV30	TRBD2	TRBJ2-5	few	TGTGCCTGGGCGCCCGGGCTAGCGGGGGAGACCCAGTACTTC	CAWAPGLAGETQYF
13	TRBV5-1	-	TRBJ2-5	many	TGCGCCAGCAGCCTAGTGGGTGGAGAGACCCAGTACTTC	CASSLVGGETQYF
11	TRBV2	-	TRBJ2-2	few	TGTGCCAGCAGTGAACCCGGGGAGCTGTTTTTT	CASSEPGELFF
13	TRBV24-1	TRBD1	TRBJ1-1	-	TGTGCCACCAGAGGTGCAGGGGGAACTGAAGCTTTCTTT	CATRGAGGTEAFF
13	TRBV20-1	-	TRBJ2-1	-	TGCAGTGCCCACCGGGCGGGCGTCAATGAGCAGTTCTTC	CSAHRAGVNEQFF
12	TRBV7-2	-	TRBJ2-3	-	TGTGCCAGCAGTTCTATCACAGATACGCAGTATTTT	CASSSITDTQYF
16	TRBV14	-	TRBJ1-4	few	TGTGCCAGCAGCCTCTTCTTTGAGGGCGCCTTTGAAAAACTGTTTTTT	CASSLFFEGAFEKLFF
14	TRBV12-3/TRBV12-4	-	TRBJ1-5	many	TGTGCCAGCAGTCTCAGACAGACCAATCAGCCCCAGCATTTT	CASSLRQTNQPQHF
14	TRBV4-3	TRBD2	TRBJ2-7	-	TGCGCCAGCAGCCAACCCGGGAGGGGTGGAGAGCAGTACTTC	CASSQPGRGGEQYF
13	TRBV6-5	-	TRBJ1-5	few	TGTGCCAGCAGTTACCGTAGAAATCAGCCCCAGCATTTT	CASSYRRNQPQHF
16	TRBV5-1	TRBD1	TRBJ1-1	few	TGCGCCAGCAGCTTGGTGGGACAGGCCGTGAACACTGAAGCTTTCTTT	CASSLVGQAVNTEAFF
14	TRBV3-1	-	TRBJ1-6	many	TGTGCCAGCAGCCCGGACGGGGGGGATTCACCCCTCCACTTT	CASSPDGGDSPLHF
16	TRBV7-8	TRBD1	TRBJ2-2	many	TGTGCCAGCAGCTTACGACAGGGAACGAACACCGGGGAGCTGTTTTTT	CASSLRQGTNTGELFF
13	TRBV29-1	-	TRBJ2-2	-	TGCAGCAGCGAGAAGCCCGCAACCGGGGAGCTGTTTTTT	CSSEKPATGELFF
13	TRBV9	-	TRBJ1-5	-	TGTGCCAGCAGCGTGGCAGGGTTGCAGCCCCAGCATTTT	CASSVAGLQPQHF
15	TRBV6-5	-	TRBJ2-2	-	TGTGCCAGCAGTTACTCGACCGCATACACCGGGGAGCTGTTTTTT	CASSYSTAYTGELFF
17	TRBV12-3/TRBV12-4	TRBD2	TRBJ2-2	few	TGTGCCAGCAGTCCTCCGGAGGCGGGGGGGCCCGCCGGGGAGCTGTTTTTT	CASSPPEAGGPAGELFF
13	TRBV10-3	-	TRBJ1-5	-	TGTGCCATCAGAGGACAAAGCAATCAGCCCCAGCATTTT	CAIRGQSNQPQHF
15	TRBV15	-	TRBJ2-5	few	TGTGCCACCAGCAGAGACAGGGGCGAAGAAGAGACCCAGTACTTC	CATSRDRGEEETQYF
15	TRBV5-8	TRBD1	TRBJ2-5	few	TGTGCCAGCAGTCCCGGCCCAGGGGGCGAGGAGACCCAGTACTTC	CASSPGPGGEETQYF
15	TRBV7-2	-	TRBJ2-7	many	TGTGCCAGCAGCTTAGAAGCAATGACTCATTACGAGCAGTACTTC	CASSLEAMTHYEQYF
14	TRBV3-1	-	TRBJ2-5	few	TGTGCCAGCAGCCAATACAGCGTCAAAGAGACCCAGTACTTC	CASSQYSVKETQYF
15	TRBV5-1	-	TRBJ2-2	-	TGCGCCAGCAGCTTGTGGTCCCGATACACCGGGGAGCTGTTTTTT	CASSLWSRYTGELFF
13	TRBV4-2	-	TRBJ2-1	-	TGTGCCAGCAGCCAAAGAGGCGGCAATGAGCAGTTCTTC	CASSQRGGNEQFF
13	TRBV7-2	-	TRBJ2-7	-	TGTGCCAGCAGCGAAAGTTTATCCTACGAGCAGTACTTC	CASSESLSYEQYF